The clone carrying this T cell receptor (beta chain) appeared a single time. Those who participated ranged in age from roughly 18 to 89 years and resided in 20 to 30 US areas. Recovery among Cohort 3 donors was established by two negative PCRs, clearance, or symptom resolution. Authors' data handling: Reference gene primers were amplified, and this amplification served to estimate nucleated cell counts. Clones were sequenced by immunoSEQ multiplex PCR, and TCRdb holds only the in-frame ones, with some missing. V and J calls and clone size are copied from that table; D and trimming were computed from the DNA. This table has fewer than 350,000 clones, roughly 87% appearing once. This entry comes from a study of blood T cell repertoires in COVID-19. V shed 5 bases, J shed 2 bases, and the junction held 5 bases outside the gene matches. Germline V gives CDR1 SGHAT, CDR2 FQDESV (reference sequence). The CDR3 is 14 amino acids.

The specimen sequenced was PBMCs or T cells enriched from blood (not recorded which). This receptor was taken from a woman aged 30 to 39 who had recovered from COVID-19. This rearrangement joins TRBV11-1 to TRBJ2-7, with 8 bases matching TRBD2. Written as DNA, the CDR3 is TGTGCCAGCAGCCCGCCGGGACTAGCCTACGAGCAGTACTTC. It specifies CASSPPGLAYEQYF.